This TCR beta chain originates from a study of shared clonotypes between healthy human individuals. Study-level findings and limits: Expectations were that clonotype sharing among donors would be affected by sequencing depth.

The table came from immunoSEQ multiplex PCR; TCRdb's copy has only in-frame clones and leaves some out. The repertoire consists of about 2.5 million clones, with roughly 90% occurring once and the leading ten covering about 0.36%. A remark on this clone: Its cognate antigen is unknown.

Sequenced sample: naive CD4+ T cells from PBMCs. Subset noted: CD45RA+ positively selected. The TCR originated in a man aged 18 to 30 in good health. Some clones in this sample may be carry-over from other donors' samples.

CDR3 nucleotide sequence: TGTGCCAGTCGATGGGCAGGGACAGAAGCTTTCTTT. Translated, it gives CASRWAGTEAFF. J is TRBJ1-1 and V is TRBV19; the D gene is possibly TRBD1 (6 bases). Trimming stripped 8 bases from V and 8 bases from J, with 15 bases between. Looked up from germline, CDR1 is LNHDA and CDR2 is SQIVND (reference sequence). This CDR3 spans 12 amino acids.